The rows below give T cell receptor beta chains drawn from one sample of a study of blood T cell repertoires in COVID-19. Only in-frame clones appear in the TCRdb table, and some are missing; sequencing was by immunoSEQ multiplex PCR. There are about 160,000 clones in the sample; about 90% occur only once, and 2.5% to 3% lies in the top ten. The sample taken for sequencing was peripheral blood. The receptors stem from a man between 60 and 75 years old with acute or convalescent COVID-19. Each CDR3 is given with its conserved first and last residue. Fields, in order: CDR3 length, clone size, V gene, J gene, D gene, CDR3 DNA, CDR3 protein. D genes are given only for firm matches. Clone size, where shown, is once, few, many, or a class for clones that have expanded.

>15|NA|TRBV20-1|TRBJ1-4|NA
TGCAGTGCTAGTTTTATCGGGAGGGGGAATGAAAAACTGTTTTTT
CSASFIGRGNEKLFF
>15|once|TRBV6-5|TRBJ1-6|TRBD1
TGTGCCAGCAGTTACGGACAGGGGGCAGGGTCACCCCTCCACTTT
CASSYGQGAGSPLHF
>15|NA|TRBV2|TRBJ1-2|TRBD1
TGTGCCAGCAGTGTGGAGGGACAGGGGACCTATGGCTACACCTTC
CASSVEGQGTYGYTF
>12|NA|TRBV3-1/TRBV3-2|TRBJ2-2|NA
TGTGCCAGCAGCCCTCTCAGCGGGGAGCTGTTTTTT
CASSPLSGELFF
>14|NA|TRBV6-5|TRBJ2-5|TRBD2
TGTGCCAGCAGTTACGGGAGGGGTGGTGAGACCCAGTACTTC
CASSYGRGGETQYF
>12|NA|TRBV5-1|TRBJ2-7|NA
TGCGCCAGCAGCTTTGACACCTACGAGCAGTACTTC
CASSFDTYEQYF
>15|NA|TRBV3-1/TRBV3-2|TRBJ1-1|TRBD1
TGTGCCAGCAGCCGCAGGGGGCGCATTAACACTGAAGCTTTCTTT
CASSRRGRINTEAFF
>13|NA|TRBV2|TRBJ1-2|NA
TGTGCCAGCAAGGAGGGTTTGTCTAATGGCTACACCTTC
CASKEGLSNGYTF
>16|NA|TRBV18|TRBJ1-4|TRBD1
TGTGCCAGCTCACCAGAACAGGGGAACAAATATGAAAAACTGTTTTTT
CASSPEQGNKYEKLFF
>14|NA|TRBV30|TRBJ2-5|TRBD1
TGTGCCTGGAGGGCAGGGGGCGACCAAGAGACCCAGTACTTC
CAWRAGGDQETQYF
>15|NA|TRBV2|TRBJ1-3|NA
TGTGCCAGCAGTGAACTGGTCAGCTCTGGAAACACCATATATTTT
CASSELVSSGNTIYF
>16|NA|TRBV7-8|TRBJ2-7|TRBD1
TGTGCCAGCAGCTCCTCTAAAGGGGACAGGGTCCACGAGCAGTACTTC
CASSSSKGDRVHEQYF
>15|NA|TRBV3-1/TRBV3-2|TRBJ1-5|TRBD1
TGTGCCAGCAGCCTTGACAGGGCCGGCAATCAGCCCCAGCATTTT
CASSLDRAGNQPQHF
>13|NA|TRBV19|TRBJ1-1|NA
TGTGCCAGTAGGCCCACGGGGAACACTGAAGCTTTCTTT
CASRPTGNTEAFF
>16|NA|TRBV7-2|TRBJ2-4|TRBD2
TGTGCCAGCAGCGCCGCGACTAGCGGGGGGTTAGGCATTCAGTACTTC
CASSAATSGGLGIQYF
>17|NA|TRBV3-1/TRBV3-2|TRBJ1-1|TRBD1
TGTGCCAGCAACCAAAGATACCGACAGGGGAAGAACACTGAAGCTTTCTTT
CASNQRYRQGKNTEAFF
>16|NA|TRBV19|TRBJ2-6|TRBD2
TGTGCCAGTTCCCCGGGGGGGAGATCTGGGGCCAACGTCCTGACTTTC
CASSPGGRSGANVLTF
>15|NA|TRBV5-1|TRBJ1-2|NA
TGCGCCAGCAGCTTGGCTTCACAGGGCTCGGGTGGCTACACCTTC
CASSLASQGSGGYTF
>14|NA|TRBV7-2|TRBJ2-7|TRBD1
TGTGCCAGCAGCCGGGACAGGAGCTCCTACGAGCAGTACTTC
CASSRDRSSYEQYF
>15|NA|TRBV6-5|TRBJ1-3|NA
TGTGCCAGCAGTTACTCCCCTCTCTCTGGAAACACCATATATTTT
CASSYSPLSGNTIYF
>15|NA|TRBV7-9|TRBJ2-1|TRBD2
TGTGCCAGCAGCTCCCCGCTAGCGGGGGGCGATGGGCAGTTCTTC
CASSSPLAGGDGQFF
>17|NA|TRBV7-3|TRBJ2-1|TRBD1
TGTGCCAGCAGCTTGAATCCTGGGACAGGGGGAAGAAATGAGCAGTTCTTC
CASSLNPGTGGRNEQFF
>14|NA|TRBV6-1|TRBJ1-2|NA
TGTGCCAGCAGTGAATTTGGTACTTTCAAAGGCTACACCTTC
CASSEFGTFKGYTF
>14|once|TRBV7-2|TRBJ1-6|NA
TGTGCCAGCAGCTTGGACAAGCGTAGTTCACCCCTCCACTTT
CASSLDKRSSPLHF
>15|NA|TRBV11-2|TRBJ2-7|NA
TGTGCCAGCAGCTTACTAGGGCGAGGGACCTACGAGCAGTACTTC
CASSLLGRGTYEQYF
>14|NA|TRBV6-6|TRBJ1-1|TRBD1
TGTGCCAGCATAAGACAGGGAATGAACACTGAAGCTTTCTTT
CASIRQGMNTEAFF
>16|NA|TRBV6-1|TRBJ1-1|NA
TGTGCCAGCAGTGAAGCTAAGGCGCGGGTAAACACTGAAGCTTTCTTT
CASSEAKARVNTEAFF
>16|NA|TRBV7-2|TRBJ1-4|NA
TGTGCCAGCAGCTCAGAGCGGGCGCTTGTAGCGGAAAAACTGTTTTTT
CASSSERALVAEKLFF
>13|few|TRBV19|TRBJ1-5|NA
TGTGCCAGTAGTAGGGCTATTAATCAGCCCCAGCATTTT
CASSRAINQPQHF
>13|NA|TRBV29-1|TRBJ1-1|NA
TGCAGCGTTTTATCACTCTCGGCGGCTGAAGCTTTCTTT
CSVLSLSAAEAFF
>13|once|TRBV20-1|TRBJ1-2|NA
TGCAGTGCTAGTCATAGGGGTCTCTATGGCTACACCTTC
CSASHRGLYGYTF
>14|NA|TRBV7-2|TRBJ2-5|NA
TGTGCCAGCAGCCGCGAATGGACTCAAGAGACCCAGTACTTC
CASSREWTQETQYF
>16|NA|TRBV15|TRBJ2-4|NA
TGTGCCACCAGCGACAACCTTTGGTTAGCCAAAAACATTCAGTACTTC
CATSDNLWLAKNIQYF
>16|NA|TRBV4-2|TRBJ1-3|NA
TGTGCCAGCAGCCAAGTCCTCAGGGGACCTGGAAACACCATATATTTT
CASSQVLRGPGNTIYF
>12|NA|TRBV6-5|TRBJ1-1|NA
TGTGCCAGCAGAGACAGGTACACTGAAGCTTTCTTT
CASRDRYTEAFF
>15|NA|TRBV5-1|TRBJ1-6|NA
TGCGCCAGCAGCTTGAACGGCGAGGGTTACTCACCCCTCCACTTT
CASSLNGEGYSPLHF
>11|few|TRBV6-6|TRBJ1-1|NA
TGTGCCAGTAAATTTGACACTGAAGCTTTCTTT
CASKFDTEAFF
>14|once|TRBV30|TRBJ1-1|NA
TGTGCCTGGAGGCAGGGTTTAGGTGGCACTGAAGCTTTCTTT
CAWRQGLGGTEAFF
>16|NA|TRBV24-1|TRBJ2-7|TRBD1
TGTGCCACCAGTGATTCTCCGGGACAGGGAACCTACGAGCAGTACTTC
CATSDSPGQGTYEQYF
>14|NA|TRBV28|TRBJ2-7|NA
TGTGCCACCATCCCCGGGGATCCGGCCTACGAGCAGTACTTC
CATIPGDPAYEQYF
>15|NA|TRBV18|TRBJ2-1|NA
TGTGCCAGCTCACCGACTGAAGACAGTAACAATGAGCAGTTCTTC
CASSPTEDSNNEQFF
>15|NA|TRBV6-1|TRBJ2-3|NA
TGTGCCAGCAGTGAAGCGCTATATTTACCAGATACGCAGTATTTT
CASSEALYLPDTQYF